What follows are 27 T cell receptor beta chains derived from one specimen sequenced in a study of blood T cell repertoires in COVID-19. TCRdb's copy holds only in-frame clones and misses some; the assay was immunoSEQ multiplex PCR. The table includes tens of thousands of clones, about 90% detected once. Sequencing input: peripheral blood. These receptor sequences come from a human donor with active COVID-19. The donor label of this sample is uncertain.

The chain uses TRBV7-2 and TRBJ1-2; 9 positions match TRBD1. Per germline, CDR1 SGHTA and CDR2 FQGNSA. V shed 5 bases and J 7 bases; nucleotides not matched to a gene: 5. This CDR3 spans 13 amino acids. CDR3 coding DNA: TGTGCCAGCAGCCTAGGACAGGGGATTGGCTACACCTTC. Residues: CASSLGQGIGYTF.

The chain joins TRBV3-1 (or the pseudogene TRBV3-2) to TRBJ2-4, with TRBD1 matching over 8 bases. The CDR3 runs 15 residues. CDR1 is LGHDT and CDR2 is YNNKEL in the germline V gene (reference sequence). V dropped 1 base and J dropped 4; count of bases not matched to a gene: 3. The CDR3 region has the DNA TGTGCCAGCAGCCAAGGGACAGGGCCTAAAAACATTCAGTACTTC. Its translation is CASSQGTGPKNIQYF.

This chain joins TRBV6-5 and TRBJ2-1, with 7 bases lining up with TRBD1. The CDR3 extends over 15 amino acids. The V and J ends lost 2 bases and 2 bases, in that order; junction bases with no gene match: 3. CDR1 is MNHEY, CDR2 SVGAGI, per germline. As DNA, the CDR3 is TGTGCCAGCAGTTACGACAGGGACGCCTACAATGAGCAGTTCTTC. The encoded protein is CASSYDRDAYNEQFF.

This clone has more than one count but fewer than ten. The J gene is TRBJ2-7, the V gene TRBV5-1; the D gene is possibly TRBD1 (6 bases). The CDR3 has 15 residues. Deletions cut 0 bases from V and 2 bases from J, with 12 bases between. Germline CDR1 is SGHRS and CDR2 is YFSETQ. DNA of the CDR3: TGCGCCAGCAGCTTGGTTGGGACAAATGCCTACGAGCAGTACTTC. Protein sequence: CASSLVGTNAYEQYF.

The chain carries TRBV7-2 and TRBJ2-7, with 9 bases aligning to TRBD2. After removal of 1 base from V and 3 bases from J, the junction contained 7 bases not matched to a gene. CDR3 size: 16 residues. The germline V gene encodes CDR1 SGHTA and CDR2 FQGNSA. The CDR3 loop is CASSLGRSGGYYEQYF. The CDR3 DNA follows: TGTGCCAGCAGCTTAGGGCGGAGCGGGGGGTACTACGAGCAGTACTTC.

The rearrangement links TRBV2 to TRBJ2-1; 14 bases fit TRBD2. This CDR3 contains 18 residues. With 4 bases clipped from V and 9 bases from J, the junction kept 14 bases outside the gene matches. Germline-derived CDR1 and CDR2 are SNHLY and FYNNEI. Here the CDR3 reads CASSAGLAGGTGSPEQFF. The CDR3 nucleotides are TGTGCCAGCAGTGCCGGACTAGCGGGGGGTACAGGATCTCCTGAGCAGTTCTTC.

The chain has TRBV7-6 and TRBJ1-2; 8 bases match TRBD1. The CDR3 length is 14 residues. V lost 3 bases, J lost 8 bases, and 8 bases stayed unmatched. CDR1 SGHVS and CDR2 FNYEAQ come from the germline V gene. CDR3 amino acids: CASSFDDRGRGYTF. Here the CDR3 DNA reads TGTGCCAGCAGCTTCGACGACAGGGGTCGGGGCTACACCTTC.

This chain connects TRBV7-3 to TRBJ2-1, with a tentative D call TRBD2 (5 bases). The CDR3 runs to 13 residues. Between the trimmed V and J ends, which lost 2 bases and 9 bases, there was a span of 11 bases. Germline V gene lookup returns CDR1 SGHTA and CDR2 FQGTGA. The CDR3 region is CASSLGLAGEQFF. CDR3 nucleotide sequence: TGTGCCAGCAGCTTAGGGCTAGCCGGTGAGCAGTTCTTC.

The V gene is TRBV3-1 (or the pseudogene TRBV3-2), the J gene TRBJ2-1; 9 nucleotides line up with TRBD2. CDR3 length equals 17 residues. V lost 5 bases to trimming and J lost 9 bases; unmatched junction nucleotides: 17. CDR1 is LGHDT, CDR2 YNNKEL, per germline (reference sequence). The CDR3 region is CASSAYSGGDLGGEQFF. The DNA for the CDR3 is TGTGCCAGCAGCGCCTATAGCGGGGGAGACCTAGGGGGTGAGCAGTTCTTC.

This chain uses TRBV6-5 with TRBJ1-6, with D hard to call. This CDR3 is 15 amino acids long. V was clipped by 5 bases and J by 6 bases, with 14 bases between them. From germline, CDR1 is MNHEY and CDR2 SVGAGI. CDR3 residues: CASSTEGVGNSPLHF. The CDR3 bases are TGTGCCAGCAGTACTGAGGGTGTAGGTAATTCACCCCTCCACTTT.

The V call is TRBV15, the J call TRBJ1-1, with D unresolved. Germline CDR1 and CDR2: LNHNV and YYDKDF (reference sequence). Trimming took 0 bases from V and 0 from J, leaving 8 bases between them. The CDR3 length is 15 residues. The CDR3 reads CATSRDVPMNTEAFF. The CDR3 DNA reads TGTGCCACCAGCAGAGACGTTCCTATGAACACTGAAGCTTTCTTT. The full variable domain, completed using reference TRBV15 and TRBJ1-1, is DAMVIQNPRYQVTQFGKPVTLSCSQTLNHNVMYWYQQKSSQAPKLLFHYYDKDFNNEADTPDNFQSRRPNTSFCFLDIRSPGLGDTAMYLCATSRDVPMNTEAFFGQGTRLTVV.

This sequence joins TRBV7-3 and TRBJ2-5; 10 positions match TRBD1. The CDR3 totals 14 residues. Trimming at V came to 4 bases and at J to 4 bases, leaving 3 bases not matched to a gene. In germline, CDR1 is SGHTA, CDR2 FQGTGA. CDR3 amino acids: CASSSTGGIETQYF. In DNA form, the CDR3 reads TGTGCCAGCAGCTCGACAGGGGGCATAGAGACCCAGTACTTC.

The V call is TRBV15, the J call TRBJ1-2, with D tentatively TRBD1 (6 bases). The V gene's germline CDR1 is LNHNV and CDR2 YYDKDF (reference sequence). CDR3 length equals 15 residues. The V end was cut by 3 bases, the J end by 1 base, with 12 bases between. The CDR3 DNA follows: TGTGCCACCAGCAGTGGACAGAGCCTTAACTATGGCTACACCTTC. Its protein product is CATSSGQSLNYGYTF. Complete variable domain (other parts from reference TRBV15 and TRBJ1-2): DAMVIQNPRYQVTQFGKPVTLSCSQTLNHNVMYWYQQKSSQAPKLLFHYYDKDFNNEADTPDNFQSRRPNTSFCFLDIRSPGLGDTAMYLCATSSGQSLNYGYTFGSGTRLTVV.

The sample holds one count of this clone. V usage is TRBV7-9 and J usage is TRBJ2-1; 7 bases are a match to TRBD2. Germline V gene lookup returns CDR1 SEHNR and CDR2 FQNEAQ (reference sequence). V lost 5 bases, J lost 9 bases, and 13 bases stayed unmatched. The CDR3 extends over 15 amino acids. The CDR3 DNA is TGTGCCAGCAGCCCTCGTTTGCGGGGAGGGGCTGAGCAGTTCTTC. Translation gives CASSPRLRGGAEQFF.

The chain recombines TRBV6-5 with TRBJ1-3; tentatively, D is TRBD1 (6 bases). The V gene lost 6 bases and the J gene lost 2 bases, with 14 bases spanning the gap. The CDR3 consists of 15 residues. Germline lookup yields CDR1 MNHEY and CDR2 SVGAGI. The DNA for the CDR3 is TGTGCCAGCAGCCAAGACAGGTCCACTGGAAACACCATATATTTT. This encodes CASSQDRSTGNTIYF.

The chain combines TRBV3-1 (or the pseudogene TRBV3-2) with TRBJ1-1; 9 bases fit TRBD1. Germline V gene data show CDR1 as LGHDT and CDR2 as YNNKEL (reference sequence). Trimming cost V 8 bases and J 10 bases; bases outside gene matches: 5. The CDR3 totals 11 residues. CDR3 DNA: TGTGCCAGCTCGGGACAGGGCCTAGCTTTCTTT. This sequence encodes CASSGQGLAFF.

The chain's CDR3 is CASSLWEGVTDTQYF. The CDR3 DNA reads as TGTGCCAGCAGCTTGTGGGAGGGGGTTACAGATACGCAGTATTTT. The chain links TRBV5-5 to TRBJ2-3, with a tentative D call TRBD2 (7 bases). From germline, CDR1 is SGHKS and CDR2 YYEKEE (reference sequence). V was clipped by 1 base and J by 3 bases, with 12 bases between them. The CDR3 has 15 amino acids. Full variable domain (outside the CDR3, taken from reference TRBV5-5 and TRBJ2-3): DAGVTQSPTHLIKTRGQQVTLRCSPISGHKSVSWYQQVLGQGPQFIFQYYEKEERGRGNFPDRFSARQFPNYSSELNVNALLLGDSALYLCASSLWEGVTDTQYFGPGTRLTVL.

The chain links TRBV19 to TRBJ1-1; 8 positions match TRBD1. Trimming removed 8 bases from V and 1 base from J; junction bases left unmatched: 6. Germline loops: CDR1 LNHDA, CDR2 SQIVND (reference sequence). The CDR3 consists of 14 residues. Here the CDR3 DNA reads TGTGCCAGTTCCGAGGACAGGGCGAACACTGAAGCTTTCTTT. It translates to CASSEDRANTEAFF.

The chain joins TRBV5-8 to TRBJ1-1; D gene ambiguous. V was pared by 1 base and J by 4 bases, with 11 bases between. The germline gives CDR1 SGHTS, CDR2 YDEGEE. The CDR3 consists of 14 residues. CDR3 DNA sequence: TGTGCCAGCAGCTTGCTAGGCGAGGGCACTGAAGCTTTCTTT. This encodes CASSLLGEGTEAFF.

This chain connects TRBV6-4 to TRBJ1-6; TRBD1 is a possible D gene (6 bases). Germline assignment: CDR1 MRHNA and CDR2 SNTAGT. V shed 6 bases and J shed 6 bases, with 15 bases lying between them. CDR3 length: 15 residues. The CDR3 bases are TGTGCCAGCAGCAGAAACAGGGACGGTAATTCACCCCTCCACTTT. This gives the protein CASSRNRDGNSPLHF.

The chain joins TRBV20-1 to TRBJ2-1; D possibly corresponds to TRBD2 (7 bases). From germline, CDR1 is DFQATT and CDR2 SNEGSKA (reference sequence). The CDR3 is 14 amino acids. The germline V and J ends were trimmed by 3 bases and 8 bases, with 17 bases remaining between them. CDR3 amino acids: CSASRGASWDEQFF. DNA of the CDR3: TGCAGTGCTAGTCGGGGGGCCTCCTGGGATGAGCAGTTCTTC.

V usage is TRBV27 and J usage is TRBJ1-6; 7 positions agree with TRBD1. The CDR3 runs 15 residues. J was trimmed by 7 bases and V by 5 bases; bases with no gene match: 8. Germline CDR1 and CDR2: MNHEY and SMNVEV (reference sequence). In nucleotides, the CDR3 is TGTGCCAGCAGTCCCAGGACAGGTGTGAATTCACCCCTCCACTTT. It is translated as CASSPRTGVNSPLHF.

The chain links TRBV6-2 or TRBV6-3 to TRBJ2-2, with TRBD2 matching 7 bases. The CDR3 length is 16 residues. CDR1 and CDR2 (germline): MNHEY, SVGEGT. V lost 5 bases and J lost 5; bases outside the gene matches: 11. The CDR3 sequence is CASSKGRGGITGELFF. The CDR3 coding sequence is TGTGCCAGCAGTAAGGGTCGGGGAGGGATTACCGGGGAGCTGTTTTTT.

The gene calls are TRBV5-6 and TRBJ2-7; 8 positions match TRBD1. The CDR3 has 14 amino acids. Germline assignment: CDR1 SGHDT and CDR2 YYEEEE. The V and J ends lost 4 bases and 1 base, in that order; junction bases with no gene match: 4. Written as DNA, the CDR3 is TGTGCCAGCAGCATATGGGACAGGTCCTACGAGCAGTACTTC. Translated, it gives CASSIWDRSYEQYF.

The V call is TRBV2, the J call TRBJ2-5, with TRBD2 matching 12 bases. V lost 6 bases to trimming and J lost 3 bases; unmatched junction nucleotides: 5. This CDR3 contains 15 residues. Germline V gives CDR1 SNHLY, CDR2 FYNNEI. CDR3 nucleotides: TGTGCCAGCAGGGGGACTAGCGGGCGAAAAGAGACCCAGTACTTC. This gives the protein CASRGTSGRKETQYF.

V gene TRBV18 combines with J gene TRBJ1-4; D is unresolved. Germline assignment: CDR1 KGHSH and CDR2 LQKENI. CDR3 length: 13 residues. Trimming took 4 bases from V and 5 from J, leaving 8 bases between them. The CDR3 DNA is TGTGCCAGCTCACGAGGGAAGAATGAAAAACTGTTTTTT. This sequence encodes CASSRGKNEKLFF.

This chain uses TRBV19 with TRBJ1-1, with D perhaps matching TRBD1 (6 bases). V lost 7 bases, J lost 4 bases, and 19 bases lay in between. The CDR3 spans 15 residues. Germline CDR1 reads LNHDA; CDR2 reads SQIVND (reference sequence). CDR3 nucleotide sequence: TGTGCCAGTAAACGTGCAGGGGCGAGACGCACTGAAGCTTTCTTT. This sequence encodes CASKRAGARRTEAFF.